This paragraph reports one T cell receptor beta chain. The antigen remains unidentified. V lost 3 bases to trimming and J lost 2 bases; unmatched junction nucleotides: 5. This CDR3 is built from 15 residues. CDR1 is MDHEN, CDR2 SYDVKM, per germline. This sample stems from a study of cytomegalovirus exposure and HLA in healthy donors. The PCR made use of 60 Vbeta and 13 Jbeta primers. The protocol was immunoSEQ multiplex PCR, while the TCRdb copy is restricted to in-frame clones and leaves out a portion. There are 30,000 to 35,000 clones in the sample, with 4.5% held by the top ten. The study's findings and limits: Presence/absence analyses rested on an assumption that sequencing depth was roughly uniform across donors. Earlier results showed most TCR beta V segments being productive about 90% or about 30% of the time.

V and J are TRBV28 and TRBJ2-5; 8 bases line up with TRBD2. The sequence was obtained from a woman in her thirties or forties in good health and CMV-seropositive. The sample was PBMCs. The CDR3: CASSLGLGGQETQYF. The CDR3 DNA is TGTGCCAGCAGTTTGGGACTAGGCGGACAAGAGACCCAGTACTTC.